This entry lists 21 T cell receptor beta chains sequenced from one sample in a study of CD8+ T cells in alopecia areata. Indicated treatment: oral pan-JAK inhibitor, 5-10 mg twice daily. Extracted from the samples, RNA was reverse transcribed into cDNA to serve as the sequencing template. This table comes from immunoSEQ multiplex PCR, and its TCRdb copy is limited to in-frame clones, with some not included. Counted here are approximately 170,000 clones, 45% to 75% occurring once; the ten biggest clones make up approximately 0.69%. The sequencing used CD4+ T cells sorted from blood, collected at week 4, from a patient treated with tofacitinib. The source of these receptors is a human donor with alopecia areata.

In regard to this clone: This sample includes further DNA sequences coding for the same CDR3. The CDR3 DNA reads as TGTGCCAGCAGCAGGGGAGGTGAGACCCAGTACTTC. Its protein is CASSRGGETQYF. This rearrangement joins TRBV25-1 to TRBJ2-5, with D perhaps matching TRBD1 or TRBD2 (6 bases each). Trimming left V 6 bases short and J 5 bases short, with 10 bases between. This CDR3 spans 12 amino acids. Per the germline V gene, CDR1 is MGHDK and CDR2 is SYGVNS.

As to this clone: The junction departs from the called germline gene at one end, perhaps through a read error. The CDR3 loop reads CASSLGLSGANVLTF. The CDR3 coding sequence is TGTGCCAGCAGTTTAGGGCTTTCTGGGGCCAACGTCCTGACTTTC. This sequence joins TRBV11-2 and TRBJ2-6; D unresolved. This CDR3 spans 15 amino acids. The V gene's germline CDR1 is SGHAT and CDR2 FQNNGV.

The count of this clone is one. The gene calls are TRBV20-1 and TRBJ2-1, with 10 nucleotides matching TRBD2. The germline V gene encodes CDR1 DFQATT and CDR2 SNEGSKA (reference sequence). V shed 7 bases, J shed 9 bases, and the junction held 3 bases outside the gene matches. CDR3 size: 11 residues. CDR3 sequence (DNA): TGCAGTGGGGCTAGCGGGAGTGAGCAGTTCTTC. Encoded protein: CSGASGSEQFF.

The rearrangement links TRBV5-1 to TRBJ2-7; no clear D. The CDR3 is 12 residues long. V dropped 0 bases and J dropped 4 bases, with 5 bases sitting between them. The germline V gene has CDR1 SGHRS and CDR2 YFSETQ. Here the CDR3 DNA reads TGCGCCAGCAGCTTGGTGAGGTACGAGCAGTACTTC. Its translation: CASSLVRYEQYF. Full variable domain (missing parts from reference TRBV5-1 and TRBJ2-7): KAGVTQTPRYLIKTRGQQVTLSCSPISGHRSVSWYQQTPGQGLQFLFEYFSETQRNKGNFPGRFSGRQFSNSRSEMNVSTLELGDSALYLCASSLVRYEQYFGPGTRLTVT.

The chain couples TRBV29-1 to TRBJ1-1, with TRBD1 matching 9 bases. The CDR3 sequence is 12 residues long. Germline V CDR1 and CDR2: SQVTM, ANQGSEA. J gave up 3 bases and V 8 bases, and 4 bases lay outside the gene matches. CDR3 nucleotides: TGCAGCACCCGACAGGGGGACACTGAAGCTTTCTTT. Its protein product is CSTRQGDTEAFF.

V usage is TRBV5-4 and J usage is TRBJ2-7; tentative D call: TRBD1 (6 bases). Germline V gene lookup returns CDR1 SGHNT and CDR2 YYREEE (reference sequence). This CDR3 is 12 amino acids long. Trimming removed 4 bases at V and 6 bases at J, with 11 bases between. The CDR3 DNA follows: TGTGCCAGCAGCCCCCCCAGGGGCGAGCAGTACTTC. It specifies CASSPPRGEQYF. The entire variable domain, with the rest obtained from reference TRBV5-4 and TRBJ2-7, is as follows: ETGVTQSPTHLIKTRGQQVTLRCSSQSGHNTVSWYQQALGQGPQFIFQYYREEENGRGNFPPRFSGLQFPNYSSELNVNALELDDSALYLCASSPPRGEQYFGPGTRLTVT.

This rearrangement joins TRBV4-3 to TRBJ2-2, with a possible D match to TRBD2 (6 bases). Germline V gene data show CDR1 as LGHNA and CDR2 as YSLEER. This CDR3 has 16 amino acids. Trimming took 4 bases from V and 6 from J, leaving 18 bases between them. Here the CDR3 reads CASSPFDKSGAGELFF. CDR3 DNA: TGCGCCAGCAGCCCCTTCGACAAATCGGGAGCCGGGGAGCTGTTTTTT.

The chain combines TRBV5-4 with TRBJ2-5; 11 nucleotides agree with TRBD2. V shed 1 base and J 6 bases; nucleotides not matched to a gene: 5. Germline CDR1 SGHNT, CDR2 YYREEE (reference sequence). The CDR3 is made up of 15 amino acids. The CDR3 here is CASSLYSGRGKTQYF. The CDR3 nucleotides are TGTGCCAGCAGCTTGTATAGCGGGAGGGGCAAGACCCAGTACTTC.

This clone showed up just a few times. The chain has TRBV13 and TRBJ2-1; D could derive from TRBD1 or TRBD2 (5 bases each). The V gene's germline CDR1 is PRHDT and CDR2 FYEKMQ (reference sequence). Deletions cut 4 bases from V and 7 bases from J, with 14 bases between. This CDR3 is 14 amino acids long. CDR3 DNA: TGTGCCAGCAGCTCACGAGGGGTCGGGAATGAGCAGTTCTTC. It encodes CASSSRGVGNEQFF. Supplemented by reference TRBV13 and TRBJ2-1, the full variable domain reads AAGVIQSPRHLIKEKRETATLKCYPIPRHDTVYWYQQGPGQDPQFLISFYEKMQSDKGSIPDRFSAQQFSDYHSELNMSSLELGDSALYFCASSSRGVGNEQFFGPGTRLTVL.

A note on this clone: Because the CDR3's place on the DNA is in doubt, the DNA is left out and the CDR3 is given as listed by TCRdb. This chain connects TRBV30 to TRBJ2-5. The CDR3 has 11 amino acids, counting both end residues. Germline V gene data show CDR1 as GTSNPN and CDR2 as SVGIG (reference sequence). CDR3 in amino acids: CAWSFLETQYF.

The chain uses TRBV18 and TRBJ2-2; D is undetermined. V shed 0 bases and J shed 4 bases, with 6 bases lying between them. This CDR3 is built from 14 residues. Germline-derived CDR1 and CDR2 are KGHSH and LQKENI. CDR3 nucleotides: TGTGCCAGCTCACCACCCCCGACCACCGGGGAGCTGTTTTTT. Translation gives CASSPPPTTGELFF.

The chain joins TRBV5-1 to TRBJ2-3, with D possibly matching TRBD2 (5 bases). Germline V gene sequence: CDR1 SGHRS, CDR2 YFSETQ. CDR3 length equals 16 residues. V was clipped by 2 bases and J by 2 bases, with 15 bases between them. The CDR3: CASSLLTTEITDTQYF. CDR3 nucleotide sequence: TGCGCCAGCAGCTTACTGACTACCGAAATCACAGATACGCAGTATTTT.

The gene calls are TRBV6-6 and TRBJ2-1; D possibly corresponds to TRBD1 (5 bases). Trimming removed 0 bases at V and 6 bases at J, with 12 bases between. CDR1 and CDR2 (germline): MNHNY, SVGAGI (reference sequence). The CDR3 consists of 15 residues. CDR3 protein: CASSYSQIGVNEQFF. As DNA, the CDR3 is TGTGCCAGCAGTTACTCTCAAATAGGGGTCAATGAGCAGTTCTTC.

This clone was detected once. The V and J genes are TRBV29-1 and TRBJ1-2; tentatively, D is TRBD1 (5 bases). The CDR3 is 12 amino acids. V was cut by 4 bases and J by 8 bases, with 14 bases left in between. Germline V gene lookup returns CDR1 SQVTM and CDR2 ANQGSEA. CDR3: CSVGQPGEGYTF. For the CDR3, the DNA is TGCAGCGTTGGACAGCCGGGAGAGGGCTACACCTTC. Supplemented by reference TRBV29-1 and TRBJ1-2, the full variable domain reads SAVISQKPSRDICQRGTSLTIQCQVDSQVTMMFWYRQQPGQSLTLIATANQGSEATYESGFVIDKFPISRPNLTFSTLTVSNMSPEDSSIYLCSVGQPGEGYTFGSGTRLTVV.

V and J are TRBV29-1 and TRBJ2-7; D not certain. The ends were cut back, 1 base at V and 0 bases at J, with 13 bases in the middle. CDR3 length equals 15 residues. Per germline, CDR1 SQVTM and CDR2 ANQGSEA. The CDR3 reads CSVEGGVENSYEQYF. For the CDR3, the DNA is TGCAGCGTTGAAGGTGGGGTCGAGAACTCCTACGAGCAGTACTTC.

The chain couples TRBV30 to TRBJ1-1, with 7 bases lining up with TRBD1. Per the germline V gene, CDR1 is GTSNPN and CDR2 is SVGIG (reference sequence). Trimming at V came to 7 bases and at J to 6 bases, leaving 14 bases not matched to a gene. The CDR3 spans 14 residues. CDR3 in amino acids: CAFFRGKGAAEAFF. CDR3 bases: TGTGCCTTCTTCCGGGGGAAGGGGGCAGCTGAAGCTTTCTTT.

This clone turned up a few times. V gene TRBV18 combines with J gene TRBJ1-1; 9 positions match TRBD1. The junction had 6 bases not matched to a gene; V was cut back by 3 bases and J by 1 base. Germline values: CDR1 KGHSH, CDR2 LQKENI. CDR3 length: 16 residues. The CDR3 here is CASSPGTGSSNTEAFF. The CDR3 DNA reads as TGTGCCAGCTCACCCGGGACAGGGTCCTCGAACACTGAAGCTTTCTTT.

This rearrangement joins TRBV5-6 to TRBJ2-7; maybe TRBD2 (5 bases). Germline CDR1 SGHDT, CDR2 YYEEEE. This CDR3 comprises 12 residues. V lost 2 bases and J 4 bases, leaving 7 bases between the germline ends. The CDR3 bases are TGTGCCAGCAGCTTTACGGGATACGAGCAGTACTTC. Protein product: CASSFTGYEQYF.

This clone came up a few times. CDR3 bases: TGTGCCAGCAGCTTAACGGGAGTGGGCAATGAGCAGTTCTTC. This encodes CASSLTGVGNEQFF. This sequence joins TRBV7-9 and TRBJ2-1; D possibly corresponds to TRBD2 (6 bases). CDR1 and CDR2 (germline): SEHNR, FQNEAQ (reference sequence). V was trimmed by 2 bases and J by 6 bases, leaving 11 bases between them. The CDR3 length is 14 residues.

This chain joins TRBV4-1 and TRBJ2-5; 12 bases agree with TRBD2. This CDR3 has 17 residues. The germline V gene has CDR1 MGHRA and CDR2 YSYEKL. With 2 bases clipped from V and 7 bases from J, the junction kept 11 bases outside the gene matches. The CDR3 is CASSQLPRLAGVATQYF. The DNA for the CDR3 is TGCGCCAGCAGCCAACTCCCAAGACTAGCGGGAGTGGCGACCCAGTACTTC.

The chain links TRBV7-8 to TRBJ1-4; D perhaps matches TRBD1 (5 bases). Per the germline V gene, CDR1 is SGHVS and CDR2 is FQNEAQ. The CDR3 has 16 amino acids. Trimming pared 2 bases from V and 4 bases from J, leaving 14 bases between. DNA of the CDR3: TGTGCCAGCAGCTTATCCAACGGGGCCTTTAATGAAAAACTGTTTTTT. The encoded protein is CASSLSNGAFNEKLFF. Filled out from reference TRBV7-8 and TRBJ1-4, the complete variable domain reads GAGVSQSPRYKVAKRGQDVALRCDPISGHVSLFWYQQALGQGPEFLTYFQNEAQLDKSGLPSDRFFAERPEGSVSTLKIQRTQQEDSAVYLCASSLSNGAFNEKLFFGSGTQLSVL.